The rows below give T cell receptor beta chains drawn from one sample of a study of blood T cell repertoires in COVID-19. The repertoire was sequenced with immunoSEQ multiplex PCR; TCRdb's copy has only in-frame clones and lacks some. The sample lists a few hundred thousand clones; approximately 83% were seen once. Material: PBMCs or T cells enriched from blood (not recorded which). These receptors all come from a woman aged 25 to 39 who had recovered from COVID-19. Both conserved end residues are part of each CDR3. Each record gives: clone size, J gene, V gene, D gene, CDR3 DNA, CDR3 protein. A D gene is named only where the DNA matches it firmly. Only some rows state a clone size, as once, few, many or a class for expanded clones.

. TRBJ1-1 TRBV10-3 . TGTGCCATCAGTGACGGGACACCGCCTGAAGCTTTCTTT CAISDGTPPEAFF
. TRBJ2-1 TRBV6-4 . TGTGCCAGCAGTGACCTTGTAGGGGTGGGGTACAATGAGCAGTTCTTC CASSDLVGVGYNEQFF
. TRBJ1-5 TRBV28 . TGTGCCAGCAGCCGTACCGCCCAGGGTGTTCGGTTTAATCAGCCCCAGCATTTT CASSRTAQGVRFNQPQHF
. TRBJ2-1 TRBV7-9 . TGTGCCAGCAGCCGAAGCGATGAGCAGTTCTTC CASSRSDEQFF
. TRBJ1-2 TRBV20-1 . TGCAGTGCTAGAGCGGGGGTAGGCTACACCTTC CSARAGVGYTF
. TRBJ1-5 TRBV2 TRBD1 TGTGCCAGTACTAGGACAGGGGCTAATCAGCCCCAGCATTTT CASTRTGANQPQHF
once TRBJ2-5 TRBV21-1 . TGTGCCAGCAGCAAAGTTATGGCAGGGGCAGAGACCCAGTACTTC CASSKVMAGAETQYF
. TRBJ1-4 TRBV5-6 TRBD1 TGTGCCAGCACTTACACCGGGACAGGGCCTGAAAAACTGTTTTTT CASTYTGTGPEKLFF
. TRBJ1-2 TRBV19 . TGTGCCAGTAGCCGACAAGAACAGGGAGTTTATGGCTACACCTTC CASSRQEQGVYGYTF
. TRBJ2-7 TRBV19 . TGTGCCAGTAGTATAGGGGGCCCAGCCCTTCCCCTAGAGGCCGAGCAGTACTTC CASSIGGPALPLEAEQYF
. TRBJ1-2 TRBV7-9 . TGTGCCAGCAGCTCAACTCCAGGACTGAACTATGGCTACACCTTC CASSSTPGLNYGYTF
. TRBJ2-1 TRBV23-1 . TGCGCCAGCAGGGGGGGATACAATGAGCAGTTCTTC CASRGGYNEQFF
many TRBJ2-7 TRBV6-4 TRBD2 TGTGCCAGCAGTGAGGCGGGGGAAGGGGAGCAGTACTTC CASSEAGEGEQYF
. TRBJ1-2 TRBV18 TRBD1 TGTGCCAGCTCACCTGGACAGGCCCTACAATCTAACTATGGCTACACCTTC CASSPGQALQSNYGYTF
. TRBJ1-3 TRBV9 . TGTGCCAGCAGCCCCAAAGGACATCCGAGCTCTGGAAACACCATATATTTT CASSPKGHPSSGNTIYF
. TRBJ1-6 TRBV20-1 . TGCAGTGCTAGTGGGCGTTCAACAGTATATAATTCACCCCTCCACTTT CSASGRSTVYNSPLHF
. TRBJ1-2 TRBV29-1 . TGCAGCGTCCGACAAGGCGACAGTTCAAGGGCCTTC CSVRQGDSSRAF
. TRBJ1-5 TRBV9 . TGTGCCAGCAGCGCTACAGGCTACAATCAGCCCCAGCATTTT CASSATGYNQPQHF
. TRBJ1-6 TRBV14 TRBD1 TGTGCCAGCAGCCAAGGCCCGGGACAGGGGGCCCCCTCCTATAATTCACCCCTCCACTTT CASSQGPGQGAPSYNSPLHF
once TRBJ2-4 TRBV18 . TGTGCCAGCTCACCCCCAGGGGCCTTAGCCAAAAACATTCAGTACTTC CASSPPGALAKNIQYF
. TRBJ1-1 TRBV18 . TGTGCCAGCTCACCCCCCGGGGGGAACACTGAAGCTTTCTTT CASSPPGGNTEAFF
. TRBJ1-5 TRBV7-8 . TGTGCCAGCAGCTCCTACGCGCGGCAGCCCCAGCATTTT CASSSYARQPQHF
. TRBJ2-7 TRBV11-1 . TGTGCCAGCAGCTCCTGGACAGCCGATCACGAGCAGTACTTC CASSSWTADHEQYF
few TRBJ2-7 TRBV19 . TGTGCCAGTAGTCCCCTGGGGACCGGGACTTCCTCTACCTACGAGCAGTACTTC CASSPLGTGTSSTYEQYF
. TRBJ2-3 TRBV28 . TGTGCCAGCAGTTTAGGCGGCAGCGACACAGATACGCAGTATTTT CASSLGGSDTDTQYF
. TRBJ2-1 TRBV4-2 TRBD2 TGTGCCAGCAGCCAAGCCCCCTCGCGGGGGAATGAGCAGTTCTTC CASSQAPSRGNEQFF
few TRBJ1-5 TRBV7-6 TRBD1 TGTGCCAGCAGCACCTGGACAGGGGGAGAGGGTCAGCCCCAGCATTTT CASSTWTGGEGQPQHF
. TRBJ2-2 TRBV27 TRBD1 TGTGCCAGCAGCCCTTTAGGGGGCCTGAACACCGGGGAGCTGTTTTTT CASSPLGGLNTGELFF
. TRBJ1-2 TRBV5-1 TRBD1 TGCGCCAGCAGCCGGGACAGTGGCTATGGCTACACCTTC CASSRDSGYGYTF
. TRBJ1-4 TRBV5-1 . TGCGCCAGCAGCTTTGCGGGGGCTCGGACTAATGAAAAACTGTTTTTT CASSFAGARTNEKLFF
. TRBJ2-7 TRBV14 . TGTGCCAGCAGTCGGCGGGGAGAGGCTGGCGAGCAGTACTTC CASSRRGEAGEQYF
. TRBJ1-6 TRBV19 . TGTGCCAGTACCCCTAAGGGGGGGCTGGGGATTACCTATAATTCACCCCTCCACTTT CASTPKGGLGITYNSPLHF
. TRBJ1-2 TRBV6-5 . TGTGCCACCAAGATCCAATTATCACAAGACTATGGCTACACCTTC CATKIQLSQDYGYTF
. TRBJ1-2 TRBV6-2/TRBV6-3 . TGTGCCAGCAGTCGACAGACACCTAACTATGGCTACACCTTC CASSRQTPNYGYTF
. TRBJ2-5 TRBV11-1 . TGTGCCAGCAGCTTAGCGTCTGGCCGACCCCCAGGAACCCAGTACTTC CASSLASGRPPGTQYF